The sequence of this T cell receptor (beta chain) was determined in a study of shared clonotypes between healthy human individuals. The assay was immunoSEQ multiplex PCR, and TCRdb's table has in-frame clones only and misses some. This sample yields over a million clones, of which approximately 76% are seen a single time; about 1.5% belongs to the top ten. The sequencing input was memory CD4+ T cells sorted from blood. The subset is: CD45RA-negative fraction. This clonotype originated in a man between 18 and 29 years old in good health.

CDR3 sequence reads: CASSLGGLPSTDTQYF. The CDR3 DNA is TGTGCCAGCTCCCTGGGGGGACTCCCCAGCACAGATACGCAGTATTTT. The chain combines TRBV11-2 with TRBJ2-3; a weak D match, TRBD2 (6 bases). V was shortened by 8 bases and J by 0 bases, with 18 bases between the two germline ends. Looked up from germline, CDR1 is SGHAT and CDR2 is FQNNGV. CDR3 length: 16 amino acids.